This T cell receptor beta chain is from a study of cytomegalovirus exposure and HLA in healthy donors (dated by TCRdb to 2017 to 2019). Regarding the research as a whole: An earlier analysis of approximately 590 of the donors reported 276 Gb of sequence data and around 110 million unique TCR beta sequences from around 200 million T cells. Donor age, sex, ethnicity and CMV serostatus were compiled together with the repertoire data. All discovery cohort repertoires had been generated on a single sequencing platform. A later genetic analysis took genome-wide SNP genotypes for about 55% of the roughly 670 donors and used that subset as a discovery cohort. Among about 370 genotyped donors of the cohort, an average of roughly 230,000 unique TCR beta nucleotide sequences was sequenced per donor, of which roughly 17% were non-productive. Roughly 5 DR-DQ haplotypes were handled as single units for association and clustering, since linkage in the cohort was strong. The study combined high-throughput TCR immunosequencing, statistical association of individual TCRs with disease status, and machine learning to predict cytomegalovirus infection status. Roughly 300 gigabases of sequencing data and roughly 80 million unique TCR sequences made up an early release that covered nearly 650 HLA-typed donors. Both class I and class II loci were covered by HLA typing, at four-digit resolution. Typing coverage varied by locus: roughly 620-630 donors for A, B, C, DRB1 and DQB1; about 520 for DQA1; over 600 for DPA1; fewer than 480 for DPB1. The genetic ancestry cluster associated with self-reported Caucasian donors included roughly 84% of the roughly 400 genotyped donors. The study aimed to test whether cataloging public T cell receptors could reveal signatures of past pathogen exposure. Besides the first cohort of approximately 670 subjects, a separate validation cohort made up of 120 different subjects was used. A later analysis re-examined previously published TCR beta repertoires from roughly 650 donors and added high-resolution HLA genotyping to investigate patterns of TCR occurrence. The later analysis used no new phenotypic data to find candidate immune exposures, relying instead on TCR beta sequences and their occurrence across donors. The study profiled the T cell repertoires of around 700 subjects by immunosequencing and related them to cytomegalovirus serostatus. In an earlier analysis of 500 to 650 of the donors, high-throughput TCR beta sequencing was used to judge whether each TCR beta V gene segment behaved as functional or pseudogenic. Results the study describes overall, beyond this receptor: Correlated functional status among segregating V segments might reflect linkage disequilibrium, but an unknown experimental factor could not be ruled out. A cluster of highly shared sequence variants was judged likely to be a technical artifact of the sequencing pipeline. The presence/absence analyses assumed that sequencing depth was roughly uniform across donors, and that assumption may not be true. Across donors, most TCR sequences were observed very rarely, whereas some public TCRs were present in many individuals. A further reported finding was that TCR beta sequences accurately predicted the HLA-A and HLA-B alleles for most subjects in the first cohort. V-gene and J-gene trimming of TCR beta chains was associated with a missense DCLRE1C variant in a later genetic analysis, and the association was replicated in an independent cohort. Because counts were too low, approximately 18 rarely observed V segments, including chromosome 9 orphons, were excluded from the earlier analysis of around 640 of the donors. In a later analysis, TCR association rates were found to vary across HLA loci, with the most associated TCRs seen for DRB1 alleles and the fewest for HLA-C alleles. The classifier was reported to diagnose cytomegalovirus status with high specificity and sensitivity in both the original and validation cohorts. Specific HLA alleles were associated with 15,000 to 20,000 TCR beta sequences at a false discovery rate of 0.05 in a later analysis. Most CMV-associated TCR beta chains appeared to be HLA-restricted in a later analysis, and the HLA associations seemed to be driven largely by CMV exposure. In a later genetic analysis, fewer N-insertions in productive TCRs were reported among donors in an Asian-associated ancestry cluster than the approximately 710-donor mean. Compared with equally common non-associated chains, HLA-associated TCR beta chains in a later analysis were more clonally expanded and had lower generation probabilities. A total of fewer than 200 TCR beta chains were listed by the study as associated with cytomegalovirus. Some IMGT-functional V segments, including TRBV6-2 and TRBV6-3, could not be told apart with the 87-base-pair reads, so those segments were excluded. The cohort was sequenced for TCR beta chains only, and without alpha or paired-chain data the features that could be detected were limited. Strong co-occurrence of HLA alleles, especially DR and DQ, made assigning TCR associations to individual alleles difficult. In vitro tests confirmed that a few of the cytomegalovirus-associated TCR beta chains recognize cytomegalovirus antigens. A later analysis reported that several top co-occurrence clusters appeared linked to parvovirus B19, influenza, CMV and Epstein-Barr virus. The authors suggested that the approach could potentially be generalized to other disease states and immunological phenotypes. Because HLA typing was missing for some donors at each locus, association tests included only the typed subset. In an earlier analysis of approximately 590 of the donors, most TCR beta V segments were observed in productive rearrangements about 87% or about 30% of the time, broadly matching IMGT annotations. For the cohort, immune exposure information was limited to CMV serostatus.

As for this clone: Its target antigen remains unknown. No base-level quality is on record; no much larger clone is a single base apart.

Germline trimming: 4 bases from V, 7 bases from J; junction bases outside gene matches: 10. From its cysteine to its phenylalanine, the CDR3 spans 17 amino acids. Of all the DNA, just the CDR3 is kept, 51 bases in frame from base 1. The germline V gene (reference sequence) provides CDR1 MNHEY and CDR2 SMNVEV. The library was prepared using the immunoSEQ multiplex PCR assay. A mixture of 60 forward primers for TCR Vbeta segments and 13 reverse primers for TCR Jbeta segments was used in the multiplex PCR. Amplification of the CDR3 region of rearranged TCR beta genes was performed with a multiplex PCR assay on genomic DNA. The Illumina HiSeq System was used to sequence the amplified TCR beta libraries as 87-base-pair reads. As for the authors' bioinformatics: A later analysis tallied tens of millions of unique TCR beta chains across the approximately 670 repertoires, and around 12 million of those chains were shared by two or more donors. To remove PCR and sequencing errors, raw reads were error-corrected and collapsed into unique sequences using a nearest-neighbor algorithm that merged closely related sequences. To assign V, D and J gene segments, CDR3 sequences were aligned to IMGT reference sequences. For a sequence to be retained, at least a six-nucleotide match to both a V gene segment and a J gene segment was required. Rearrangements were called productive when the CDR3 lacked stop codons and stayed in frame with V and J; all others were non-productive. Following IMGT convention, CDR3 was defined as the stretch from the second conserved V-encoded cysteine to the conserved J-encoded phenylalanine. The earlier analysis of about 530 of the donors excluded any sequence lacking an unambiguous match to a single V gene segment. An earlier analysis of a few hundred of the donors called V segments functional above 56.7% productive rearrangements and segregating when the between-donor standard deviation exceeded 5%. A statistical classification framework was built for diagnosing cytomegalovirus status from the catalog of TCR beta chain sequences. In a later analysis, V and J genes were assigned by comparing TCR nucleotide sequences against IMGT/GENE-DB human TR gene sequences. Using the TCRdist pipeline, a later analysis assigned CDR3 sequences along with most-parsimonious VDJ recombination scenarios. In a later analysis, every TCR beta chain was defined by the combination of its CDR3 amino acid sequence and its V-gene family, and reads without a unique V-gene family were dropped. As a way to deal with suspected cross-contamination and a sequencing artifact, a later analysis dropped hundreds of nucleotide sequences that were highly shared and had low generation probability. In a later analysis, a clonal expansion index for each public chain was calculated from normalized within-repertoire ranks of inferred template counts. Generation probabilities in a later analysis came from a VDJ recombination model fitted to out-of-frame rearrangements, and those results were checked against IGoR. Hypergeometric tests were used in a later analysis to score TCR-TCR, TCR-HLA and TCR-CMV co-occurrence, with a repertoire-size bias correction applied to the TCR pairs. False discovery rates were estimated in a later analysis by permuting HLA or CMV assignments 20 times. In a later analysis, co-occurring TCRs were grouped with DBSCAN, and TCRdist sequence similarity was added when clustering was performed within HLA-allele-positive subsets. Co-occurrence clustering excluded repertoires with fewer than 30,000 or more than 120,000 public chains, plus five with anomalous nucleotide sharing. TCRdb's version of the immuneACCESS table is confined to in-frame rearrangements and falls short of the full clone set. An unresolved V gene accounts for under half of the shortfall where checked; the remainder is of unknown origin. That table is the source of V, J and clone size, and D and trimming were worked out from the DNA. Present in this sample are under 130,000 clones, approximately 79% of which were seen just once. The ten largest clones represent over 3% of the sample.

In total, 666 healthy bone marrow donors made up the cohort. At the time of sampling, every cohort member was nominally healthy, though immune exposures that went unrecorded were likely present. The donor tested CMV seronegative, placing the donor among the roughly 400 seronegative members of the cohort. A peripheral blood sample was provided by each donor, and peripheral blood mononuclear cells were used for TCR beta sequencing. Genomic DNA was extracted from the blood cell samples with the Qiagen DNeasy Blood Extraction Kit. The clonotype comes from a woman in her thirties or forties in good health and CMV-seronegative. Recombination connected TRBV27 to TRBJ1-6, with TRBD1 identical over 10 junction bases. Source material: PBMCs. The bases are TGTGCCAGCAGTTACCGGGACAGGGGCTTGTGGAATTCACCCCTCCACTTT. It codes for CASSYRDRGLWNSPLHF.